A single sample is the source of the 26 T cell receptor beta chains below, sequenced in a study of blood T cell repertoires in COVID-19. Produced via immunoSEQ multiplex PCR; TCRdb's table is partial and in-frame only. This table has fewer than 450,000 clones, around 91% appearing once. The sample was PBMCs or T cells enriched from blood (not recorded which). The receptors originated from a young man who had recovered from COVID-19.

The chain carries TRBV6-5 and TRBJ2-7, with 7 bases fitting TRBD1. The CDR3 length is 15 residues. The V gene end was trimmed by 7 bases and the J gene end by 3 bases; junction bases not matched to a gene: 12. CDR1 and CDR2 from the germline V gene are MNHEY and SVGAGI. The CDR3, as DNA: TGTGCCAGCATTCAAAGTGGACAGGATTACTACGAGCAGTACTTC. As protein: CASIQSGQDYYEQYF.

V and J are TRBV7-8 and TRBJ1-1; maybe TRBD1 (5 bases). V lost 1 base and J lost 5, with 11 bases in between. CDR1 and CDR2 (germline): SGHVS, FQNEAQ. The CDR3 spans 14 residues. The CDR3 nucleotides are TGTGCCAGCAGCTTAGAAGGAGGGGTTACTGAAGCTTTCTTT. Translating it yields CASSLEGGVTEAFF.

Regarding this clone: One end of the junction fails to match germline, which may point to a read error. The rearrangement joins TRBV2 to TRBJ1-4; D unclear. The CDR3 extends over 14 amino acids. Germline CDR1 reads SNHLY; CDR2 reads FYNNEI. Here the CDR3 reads CASREGMVAEKLFF. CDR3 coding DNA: TGTGCCAGCAGAGAAGGCATGGTGGCTGAAAAACTGTTTTTT. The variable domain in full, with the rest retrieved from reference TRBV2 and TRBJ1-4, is EPEVTQTPSHQVTQMGQEVILRCVPISNHLYFYWYRQILGQKVEFLVSFYNNEISEKSEIFDDQFSVERPDGSNFTLKIRSTKLEDSAMYFCASREGMVAEKLFFGSGTQLSVL.

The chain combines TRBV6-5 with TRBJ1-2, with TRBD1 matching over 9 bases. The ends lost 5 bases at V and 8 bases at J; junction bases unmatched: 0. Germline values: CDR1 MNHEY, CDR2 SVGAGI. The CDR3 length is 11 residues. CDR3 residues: CASSTGGGYTF. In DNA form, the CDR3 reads TGTGCCAGCAGTACAGGGGGCGGCTACACCTTC.

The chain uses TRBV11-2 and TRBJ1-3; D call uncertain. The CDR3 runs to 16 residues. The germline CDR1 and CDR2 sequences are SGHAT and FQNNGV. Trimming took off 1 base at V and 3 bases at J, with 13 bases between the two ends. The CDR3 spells CASSLGQAIRGNTIYF. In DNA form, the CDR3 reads TGTGCCAGCAGCTTAGGCCAGGCGATCCGTGGAAACACCATATATTTT.

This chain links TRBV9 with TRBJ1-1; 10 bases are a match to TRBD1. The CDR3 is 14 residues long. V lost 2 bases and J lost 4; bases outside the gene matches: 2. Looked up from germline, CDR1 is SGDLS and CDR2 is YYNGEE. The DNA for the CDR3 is TGTGCCAGCAGCGTGAGGACAGGGGGCACTGAAGCTTTCTTT. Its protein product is CASSVRTGGTEAFF. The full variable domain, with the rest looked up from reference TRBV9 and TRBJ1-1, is DSGVTQTPKHLITATGQRVTLRCSPRSGDLSVYWYQQSLDQGLQFLIQYYNGEERAKGNILERFSAQQFPDLHSELNLSSLELGDSALYFCASSVRTGGTEAFFGQGTRLTVV.

CDR3 bases: TGTGCCAGCACCTCTATGACAGGGAACACTGAAGCTTTCTTT. Its protein product is CASTSMTGNTEAFF. The chain links TRBV7-8 to TRBJ1-1; perhaps TRBD1 as D (6 bases). Germline CDR1 is SGHVS and CDR2 is FQNEAQ. This CDR3 has 14 residues. V was pared by 7 bases and J by 1 base, with 13 bases between. The variable domain in full, with the rest retrieved from reference TRBV7-8 and TRBJ1-1, is GAGVSQSPRYKVAKRGQDVALRCDPISGHVSLFWYQQALGQGPEFLTYFQNEAQLDKSGLPSDRFFAERPEGSVSTLKIQRTQQEDSAVYLCASTSMTGNTEAFFGQGTRLTVV.

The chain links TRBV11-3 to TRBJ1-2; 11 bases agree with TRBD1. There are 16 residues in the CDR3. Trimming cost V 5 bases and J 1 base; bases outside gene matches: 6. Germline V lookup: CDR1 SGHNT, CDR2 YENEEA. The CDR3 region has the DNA TGTGCCAGCAGCCTAAGGACAGGGGGCGGTAACTATGGCTACACCTTC. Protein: CASSLRTGGGNYGYTF.

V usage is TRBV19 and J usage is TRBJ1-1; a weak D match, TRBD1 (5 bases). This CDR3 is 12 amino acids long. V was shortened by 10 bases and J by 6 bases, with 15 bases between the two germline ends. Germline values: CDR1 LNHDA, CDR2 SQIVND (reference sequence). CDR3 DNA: TGTGCCACTCAAGGGGCAGGGTCTGAAGCTTTCTTT. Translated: CATQGAGSEAFF.

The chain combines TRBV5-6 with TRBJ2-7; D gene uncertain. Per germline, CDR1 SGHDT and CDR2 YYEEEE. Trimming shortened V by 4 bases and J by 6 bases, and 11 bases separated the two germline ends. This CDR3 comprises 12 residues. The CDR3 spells CASSLMGTEQYF. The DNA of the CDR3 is TGTGCCAGCAGCCTTATGGGCACCGAGCAGTACTTC.

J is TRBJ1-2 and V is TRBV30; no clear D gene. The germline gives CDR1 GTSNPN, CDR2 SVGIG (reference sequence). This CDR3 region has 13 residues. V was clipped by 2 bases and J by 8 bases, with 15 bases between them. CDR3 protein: CAWSTITGSGYTF. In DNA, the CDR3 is TGTGCCTGGAGTACGATAACGGGGTCCGGCTACACCTTC.

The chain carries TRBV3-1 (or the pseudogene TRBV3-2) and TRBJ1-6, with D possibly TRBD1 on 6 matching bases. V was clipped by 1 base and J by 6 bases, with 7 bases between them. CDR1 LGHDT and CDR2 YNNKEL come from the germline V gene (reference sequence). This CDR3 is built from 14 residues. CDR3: CASSQGQANSPLHF. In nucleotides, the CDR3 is TGTGCCAGCAGCCAAGGACAGGCTAATTCACCCCTCCACTTT.

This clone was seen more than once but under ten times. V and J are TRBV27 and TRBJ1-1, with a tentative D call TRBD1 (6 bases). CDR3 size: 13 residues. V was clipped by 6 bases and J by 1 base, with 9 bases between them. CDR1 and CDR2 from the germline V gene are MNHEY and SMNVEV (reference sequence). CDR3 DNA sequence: TGTGCCAGCAGGTTGGGACAGAACACTGAAGCTTTCTTT. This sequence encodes CASRLGQNTEAFF.

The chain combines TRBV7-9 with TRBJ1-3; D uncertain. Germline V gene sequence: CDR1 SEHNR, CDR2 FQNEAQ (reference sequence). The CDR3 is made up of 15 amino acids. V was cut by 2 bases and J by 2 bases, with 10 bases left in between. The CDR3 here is CASSLPWEAGNTIYF. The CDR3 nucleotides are TGTGCCAGCAGCTTACCCTGGGAGGCTGGAAACACCATATATTTT.

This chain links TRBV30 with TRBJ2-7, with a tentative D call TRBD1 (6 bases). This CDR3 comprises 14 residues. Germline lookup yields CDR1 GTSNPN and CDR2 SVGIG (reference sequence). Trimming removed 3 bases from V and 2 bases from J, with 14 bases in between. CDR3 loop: CAWRRRDIAYEQYF. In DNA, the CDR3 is TGTGCCTGGAGGAGACGGGACATAGCCTACGAGCAGTACTTC.

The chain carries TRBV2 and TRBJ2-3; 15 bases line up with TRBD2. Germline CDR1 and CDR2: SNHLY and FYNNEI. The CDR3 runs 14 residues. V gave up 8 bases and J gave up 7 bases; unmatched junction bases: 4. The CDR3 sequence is CASGGLAGGNTQYF. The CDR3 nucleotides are TGTGCCAGCGGGGGACTAGCGGGAGGAAATACGCAGTATTTT.

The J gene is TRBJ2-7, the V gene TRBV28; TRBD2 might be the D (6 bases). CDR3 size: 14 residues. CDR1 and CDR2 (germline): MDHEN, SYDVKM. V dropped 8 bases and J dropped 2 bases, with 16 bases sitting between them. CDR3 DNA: TGTGCCAGCTCCCCCAGCGGGCTTACCTACGAGCAGTACTTC. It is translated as CASSPSGLTYEQYF.

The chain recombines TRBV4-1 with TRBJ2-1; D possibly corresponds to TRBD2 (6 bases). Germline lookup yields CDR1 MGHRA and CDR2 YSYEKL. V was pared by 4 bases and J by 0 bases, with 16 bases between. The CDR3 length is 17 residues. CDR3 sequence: CASSPSTGDRSYNEQFF. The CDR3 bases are TGCGCCAGCAGCCCTTCGACGGGAGATCGCTCCTACAATGAGCAGTTCTTC.

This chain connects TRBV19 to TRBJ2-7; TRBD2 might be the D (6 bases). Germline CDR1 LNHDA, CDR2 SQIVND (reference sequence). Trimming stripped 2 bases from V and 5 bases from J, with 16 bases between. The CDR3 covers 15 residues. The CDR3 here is CASSITGAWTNEQYF. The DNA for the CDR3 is TGTGCCAGTAGTATAACCGGGGCATGGACTAACGAGCAGTACTTC.

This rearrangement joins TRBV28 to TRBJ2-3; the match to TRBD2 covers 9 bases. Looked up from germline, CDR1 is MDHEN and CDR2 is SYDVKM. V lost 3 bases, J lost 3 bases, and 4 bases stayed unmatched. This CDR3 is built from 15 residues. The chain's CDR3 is CASSLGLASTDTQYF. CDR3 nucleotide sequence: TGTGCCAGCAGTTTGGGACTAGCAAGTACAGATACGCAGTATTTT.

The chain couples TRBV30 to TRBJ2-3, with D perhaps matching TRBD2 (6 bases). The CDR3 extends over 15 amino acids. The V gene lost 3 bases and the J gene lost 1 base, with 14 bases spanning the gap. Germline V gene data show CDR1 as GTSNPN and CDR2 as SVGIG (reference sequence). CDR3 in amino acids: CAWRDLAERTDTQYF. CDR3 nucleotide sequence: TGTGCCTGGAGGGACTTAGCGGAACGCACAGATACGCAGTATTTT.

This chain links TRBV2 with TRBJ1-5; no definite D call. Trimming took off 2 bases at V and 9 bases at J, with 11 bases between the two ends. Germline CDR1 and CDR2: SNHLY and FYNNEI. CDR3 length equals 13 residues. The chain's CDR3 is CASSERESSPQHF. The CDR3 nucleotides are TGTGCCAGCAGTGAACGGGAAAGCTCGCCCCAGCATTTT.

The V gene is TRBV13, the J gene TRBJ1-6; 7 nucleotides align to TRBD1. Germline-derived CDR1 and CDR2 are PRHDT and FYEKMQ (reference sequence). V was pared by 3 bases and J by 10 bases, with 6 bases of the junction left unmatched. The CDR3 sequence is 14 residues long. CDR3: CASSFRDRFSPLHF. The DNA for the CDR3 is TGTGCCAGCAGCTTCCGGGACAGATTCTCACCCCTCCACTTT.

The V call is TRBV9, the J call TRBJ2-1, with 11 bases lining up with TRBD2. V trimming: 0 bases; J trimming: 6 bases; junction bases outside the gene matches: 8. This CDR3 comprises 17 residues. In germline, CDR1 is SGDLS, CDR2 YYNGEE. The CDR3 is CASSVALILAGGNEQFF. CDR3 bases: TGTGCCAGCAGCGTAGCCCTGATTCTAGCGGGAGGCAATGAGCAGTTCTTC.

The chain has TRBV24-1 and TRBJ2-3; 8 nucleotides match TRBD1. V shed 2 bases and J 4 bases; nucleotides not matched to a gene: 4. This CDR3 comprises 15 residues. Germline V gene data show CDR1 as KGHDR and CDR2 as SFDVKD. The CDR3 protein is CATSDSGQGADTQYF. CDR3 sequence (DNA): TGTGCCACCAGTGATTCCGGACAGGGTGCAGATACGCAGTATTTT.

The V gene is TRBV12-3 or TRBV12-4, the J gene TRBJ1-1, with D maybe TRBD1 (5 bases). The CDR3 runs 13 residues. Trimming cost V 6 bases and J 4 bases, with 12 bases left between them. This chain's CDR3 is CASSWGRGTEAFF. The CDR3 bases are TGTGCCAGCAGCTGGGGCCGAGGCACTGAAGCTTTCTTT.